The 7 T cell receptor beta chains below were found in one sample sequenced in a study of cytomegalovirus exposure and HLA in healthy donors. 60 Vbeta and 13 Jbeta primers were used in PCR. Sequencing used immunoSEQ multiplex PCR; TCRdb keeps in-frame clones, though not all of them. The table records approximately 100,000 clones, roughly four fifths of them present only once. Sequencing was carried out using PBMCs. These receptors were collected from a male donor in good health and CMV-seropositive.

Points on this clone: This likely came from a read error, as a far larger clone is one base away. V usage is TRBV11-3 and J usage is TRBJ1-3, with D maybe TRBD1 (5 bases). Germline V lookup: CDR1 SGHNT, CDR2 YENEEA. The CDR3 is 18 amino acids. Between the trimmed V and J ends, which lost 5 bases and 0 bases, there was a span of 20 bases. For the CDR3, the DNA is TGTGCCAGCAGCCAAGATCCCTTGAGAAGGGGCTCTGGAAACACCATATATTTT. This translates into CASSQDPLRRGSGNTIYF. Full variable domain (rest looked up from reference TRBV11-3 and TRBJ1-3): EAGVVQSPRYKIIEKKQPVAFWCNPISGHNTLYWYLQNLGQGPELLIRYENEEAVDDSQLPKDRFSAERLKGVDSTLKIQPAELGDSAVYLCASSQDPLRRGSGNTIYFGEGSWLTVV.

This clone was counted between two and nine times. The CDR3 DNA is TGTGCCAGCAGCTTGGGGGGACACCTAAACACTGAAGCTTTCTTT. Encoded protein: CASSLGGHLNTEAFF. V gene TRBV5-6 combines with J gene TRBJ1-1; possibly TRBD1 for D (6 bases). The germline V and J ends were trimmed by 0 bases and 2 bases, with 11 bases remaining between them. Germline lookup yields CDR1 SGHDT and CDR2 YYEEEE. CDR3 length: 15 residues.

The sample holds a few counts of this clone. The J gene is TRBJ2-1, the V gene TRBV10-2; possible D gene TRBD1, 5 bases. Trimming took off 7 bases at V and 10 bases at J, with 35 bases between the two ends. Germline CDR1 and CDR2: WSHSY and SAAADI. The CDR3 sequence is 19 residues long. CDR3 loop: CASNDIPFQPRDQDWEQFF. In nucleotides, the CDR3 is TGCGCCAGCAACGATATCCCTTTTCAGCCCAGGGATCAGGATTGGGAGCAGTTCTTC.

V is TRBV6-1 and J is TRBJ2-1, with 8 bases matching TRBD2. V shed 8 bases and J 5 bases; nucleotides not matched to a gene: 5. Germline CDR1 and CDR2: MNHNS and SASEGT. The CDR3 loop spans 13 amino acids. The CDR3 region is CASGAGGHNEQFF. The CDR3 nucleotides are TGTGCCAGCGGTGCGGGGGGCCACAATGAGCAGTTCTTC.

This chain uses TRBV6-5 with TRBJ2-3; the D gene is possibly TRBD1 (5 bases). V lost 7 bases, J lost 2 bases, and 10 bases lay in between. The CDR3 sequence is 13 residues long. Germline CDR1 is MNHEY and CDR2 is SVGAGI. The CDR3 DNA reads TGTGCCAGCAAGGACACGAACACAGATACGCAGTATTTT. This gives the protein CASKDTNTDTQYF.

The chain employs TRBV6-5 and TRBJ1-5; possible D gene TRBD1, 6 bases. V lost 6 bases, J lost 3 bases, and 15 bases lay in between. The germline CDR1 and CDR2 sequences are MNHEY and SVGAGI. This CDR3 comprises 15 residues. Written as DNA, the CDR3 is TGTGCCAGCAGGATCGGGGCAGGGGTCAATCAGCCCCAGCATTTT. It is translated as CASRIGAGVNQPQHF.

The V and J genes are TRBV7-2 and TRBJ2-5; D may be TRBD2 (5 bases). This CDR3 region has 16 residues. Trimming took 5 bases from V and 1 from J, leaving 17 bases between them. Germline V gene data show CDR1 as SGHTA and CDR2 as FQGNSA. CDR3 nucleotide sequence: TGTGCCAGCAGCCCTCGGGCTAGCTGGGGCCAAGAGACCCAGTACTTC. Its protein is CASSPRASWGQETQYF.